These T cell receptor beta chains were read from a single sample in a study of CD8 T cells in ankylosing spondylitis. TCRdb re-called the 5' RACE reads through MiXCR, storing one row per CDR3 protein. Of about 500,000 distinct CDR3 sequences in the sample, roughly 5.2% are singletons; the top ten hold under 4.5%. Sequencing was carried out using blood, either unsorted or a sorted T cell fraction (not recorded which). Receptors were obtained from a male donor with ankylosing spondylitis. Each CDR3 is given with its conserved first and last residue. Fields, in order: V gene, clone size, D gene, J gene, CDR3 DNA, CDR3 protein. The D gene is left open where the match is weak. The size of a clone is reported for some rows only, either as once, few or many, or as a class for expanded clones.

V gene: TRBV7-2
clone size: NA
D gene: NA
J gene: TRBJ2-3
CDR3 DNA: TGTGCCAGCAGCTTAGTTGCCCTAGCGACAAATACGCAGTCTTTT
CDR3 protein: CASSLVALATNTQSF

V gene: TRBV6-1
clone size: NA
D gene: NA
J gene: TRBJ2-1
CDR3 DNA: TGTGCCAGCACCGGGACTCCGAACAATGAGCAGTTCTTC
CDR3 protein: CASTGTPNNEQFF

V gene: TRBV20-1
clone size: many
D gene: TRBD2
J gene: TRBJ2-3
CDR3 DNA: TGCAGTGCTAACGGGGGGGGAGATACGCAGTATTTT
CDR3 protein: CSANGGGDTQYF

V gene: TRBV4-3
clone size: many
D gene: NA
J gene: TRBJ2-5
CDR3 DNA: TGCGCCAGCAGCCAAGGAGTGGGGATTAGGGAGACCCAGTACTTC
CDR3 protein: CASSQGVGIRETQYF

V gene: TRBV5-5
clone size: many
D gene: NA
J gene: TRBJ2-1
CDR3 DNA: TGTGCCAGCAGCTTATCGAACAATGAGCAGTTCTTC
CDR3 protein: CASSLSNNEQFF

V gene: TRBV27
clone size: many
D gene: NA
J gene: TRBJ2-5
CDR3 DNA: TGTGCCAGCAGTTCCTTAGGCTTTGGCAGGGAGACCCAGTACTTC
CDR3 protein: CASSSLGFGRETQYF

V gene: TRBV7-8
clone size: many
D gene: TRBD1
J gene: TRBJ2-4
CDR3 DNA: TGTGCCAGCAGCCACCGGGAGGGACAGGGGAGGCAGTACTTC
CDR3 protein: CASSHREGQGRQYF

V gene: TRBV12-2
clone size: NA
D gene: NA
J gene: TRBJ1-4
CDR3 DNA: TGTGCAAGTCGCCGCAATCGGGGCTATGAAAAACTGTTTTTT
CDR3 protein: CASRRNRGYEKLFF

V gene: TRBV5-1
clone size: many
D gene: NA
J gene: TRBJ1-1
CDR3 DNA: TGCGCCAGCAGCTTGGCCGGAACTCCTGAAGCTTTCTTT
CDR3 protein: CASSLAGTPEAFF

V gene: TRBV6-1
clone size: many
D gene: NA
J gene: TRBJ1-6
CDR3 DNA: TGTGCCAGCATGATGGGAGGGCTCTATAATTCACCCCTCCACTTT
CDR3 protein: CASMMGGLYNSPLHF

V gene: TRBV6-2/TRBV6-3
clone size: few
D gene: NA
J gene: TRBJ2-3
CDR3 DNA: TGTGCCAGCAAGCGAGGCCCGGTTGATACGCAGTATTTT
CDR3 protein: CASKRGPVDTQYF

V gene: TRBV12-3/TRBV12-4
clone size: many
D gene: NA
J gene: TRBJ2-7
CDR3 DNA: TGTGCCAGCAGTTTTGGGGAAACCTACGAGCAGTACTTC
CDR3 protein: CASSFGETYEQYF

V gene: TRBV29-1
clone size: many
D gene: NA
J gene: TRBJ1-1
CDR3 DNA: TGCAGCGTTGGGACGGATGAAGCTTTCTTT
CDR3 protein: CSVGTDEAFF

V gene: TRBV12-3/TRBV12-4
clone size: many
D gene: NA
J gene: TRBJ1-2
CDR3 DNA: TGTGCCAGCAGTTTGCCCGGGTCTAACTATGGCTACACCTTC
CDR3 protein: CASSLPGSNYGYTF